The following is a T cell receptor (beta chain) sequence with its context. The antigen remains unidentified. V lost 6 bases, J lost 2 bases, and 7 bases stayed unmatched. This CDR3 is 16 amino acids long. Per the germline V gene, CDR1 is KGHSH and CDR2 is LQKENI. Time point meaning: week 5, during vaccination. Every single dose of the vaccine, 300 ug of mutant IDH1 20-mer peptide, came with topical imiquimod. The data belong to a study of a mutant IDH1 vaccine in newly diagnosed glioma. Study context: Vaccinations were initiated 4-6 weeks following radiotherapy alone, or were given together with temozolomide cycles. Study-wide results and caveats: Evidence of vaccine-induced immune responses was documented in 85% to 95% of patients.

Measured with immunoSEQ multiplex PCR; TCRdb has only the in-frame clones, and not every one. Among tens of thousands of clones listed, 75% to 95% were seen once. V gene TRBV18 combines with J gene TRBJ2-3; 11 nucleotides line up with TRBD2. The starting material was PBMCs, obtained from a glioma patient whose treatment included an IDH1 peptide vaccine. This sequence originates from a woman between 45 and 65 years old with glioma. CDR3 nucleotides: TGTGCCAGCTCGTCCGGGACTAGCGGCCCCACAGATACGCAGTATTTT. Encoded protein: CASSSGTSGPTDTQYF.